This passage covers 15 T cell receptor beta chains from one sample sequenced in a study of T cell responses to AZD1222 COVID-19 vaccine (dated by TCRdb to the early 2020s). Library generation was performed with the immunoSEQ multiplex PCR assay. Drawn from immuneACCESS, this table holds only the in-frame rearrangements with V and J called that TCRdb kept. Clones are partly lost; checked studies trace under half to an unresolved V gene and leave the rest unexplained. The sample table records some 99,000 clones; 88% of these occur just once. The ten largest clonotypes hold around 13% of the sample. The intended sense of this specimen's time point label: baseline before first vaccination. According to the study, the label for this sample's treatment or condition signals: meningococcal conjugate vaccine given as trial control. The sequencing here drew on peripheral blood, taken on day 0 of MenACWY control vaccination. The receptors derive from an adult in good health.

A word on this clone: The sample contains more than one DNA sequence encoding this CDR3. The chain recombines TRBV7-2 with TRBJ1-3; D gene unclear. The CDR3 contains 15 residues. The V end lost 1 base, the J end lost 4 bases, and 11 bases lay between the germline ends. Germline CDR1 reads SGHTA; CDR2 reads FQGNSA. CDR3 DNA: TGTGCCAGCAGCTTAGTAGGAGGTCCCGGAAACACCATATATTTT. Amino acid sequence: CASSLVGGPGNTIYF.

This chain uses TRBV28 with TRBJ1-2; 8 bases are shared with TRBD1. The CDR3 has 14 amino acids. CDR1 and CDR2 (germline): MDHEN, SYDVKM. The trim removed 4 bases at V and 7 bases at J, leaving 8 bases unmatched. DNA for the CDR3: TGTGCCAGCAGTTCCACAGGGGGGCTTGGTGGCTACACCTTC. Residues: CASSSTGGLGGYTF.

This rearrangement joins TRBV9 to TRBJ1-1; TRBD1 is a possible D gene (5 bases). Between the trimmed V and J ends, which lost 7 bases and 8 bases, there was a span of 21 bases. This CDR3 is built from 14 residues. CDR1 and CDR2 from the germline V gene are SGDLS and YYNGEE. CDR3 DNA sequence: TGTGCCAGCCGGAAAATTGCCGGGGGGTCCGAAGCTTTCTTT. Its translation is CASRKIAGGSEAFF.

The genes are TRBV19 and TRBJ1-2; D is possibly TRBD1 (5 bases). CDR3 length equals 11 residues. The V and J ends lost 5 bases and 8 bases respectively, with 9 bases between them. The germline V gene encodes CDR1 LNHDA and CDR2 SQIVND (reference sequence). This CDR3 reads CASSAGFGYTF. CDR3 coding DNA: TGTGCCAGTAGTGCAGGGTTCGGCTACACCTTC.

V is TRBV10-3 and J is TRBJ2-1, with D perhaps matching TRBD2 (5 bases). This CDR3 is built from 16 residues. V was shortened by 2 bases and J by 9 bases, with 20 bases between the two germline ends. Germline CDR1 is ENHRY and CDR2 is SYGVKD. This CDR3 is CAISESGWLASGEQFF. The DNA for the CDR3 is TGTGCCATCAGTGAGAGCGGTTGGCTAGCTTCCGGTGAGCAGTTCTTC.

The rearrangement joins TRBV5-5 to TRBJ2-2; possible D gene TRBD1, 5 bases. This CDR3 is 15 amino acids long. CDR1 SGHKS and CDR2 YYEKEE come from the germline V gene (reference sequence). V lost 2 bases and J 3 bases, leaving 11 bases between the germline ends. CDR3 in amino acids: CASSLGRAYTGELFF. The DNA of the CDR3 is TGTGCCAGCAGCTTAGGCAGGGCTTACACCGGGGAGCTGTTTTTT.

The CDR3 DNA sequence: TGTGCCAGCAGCTTAGGACAGGGGTTAGAGACCCAGTACTTC. Its translation is CASSLGQGLETQYF. The J gene is TRBJ2-5, the V gene TRBV7-2; 8 bases match TRBD1. Germline CDR1 and CDR2: SGHTA and FQGNSA. There are 14 residues in the CDR3. V shed 1 base and J 4 bases; nucleotides not matched to a gene: 2.

This rearrangement joins TRBV3-1 (or the pseudogene TRBV3-2) to TRBJ1-2; perhaps TRBD1 as D (5 bases). The CDR3 length is 14 residues. Germline assignment: CDR1 LGHDT and CDR2 YNNKEL (reference sequence). Trimming took off 7 bases at V and 4 bases at J, with 16 bases between the two ends. CDR3 in amino acids: CASTPGRAPYGYTF. The CDR3 region has the DNA TGTGCCAGCACCCCCGGCAGGGCCCCCTATGGCTACACCTTC.

The chain employs TRBV11-2 and TRBJ1-1; D gene ambiguous. Germline CDR1 and CDR2: SGHAT and FQNNGV. There are 14 residues in the CDR3. Trimming took off 5 bases at V and 5 bases at J, with 15 bases between the two ends. The CDR3 sequence: CASSRAGSVTEAFF. The CDR3, as DNA: TGTGCCAGCAGCCGAGCCGGGTCGGTAACTGAAGCTTTCTTT.

The rearrangement joins TRBV7-8 to TRBJ2-3; 10 bases line up with TRBD1. CDR3 length: 15 amino acids. CDR1 and CDR2 (germline): SGHVS, FQNEAQ. Germline trimming cut 2 bases from V and 5 bases from J; bases unmatched to any gene: 4. The CDR3 DNA reads as TGTGCCAGCAGCTTACCAGGACAGGGGGTAGATACGCAGTATTTT. It yields the protein CASSLPGQGVDTQYF.

This chain links TRBV6-1 with TRBJ1-1, with a tentative D call TRBD1 (5 bases). The V gene lost 3 bases and the J gene lost 2 bases, with 25 bases spanning the gap. This CDR3 is 19 amino acids long. CDR1 MNHNS and CDR2 SASEGT come from the germline V gene. The CDR3 DNA follows: TGTGCCAGCAGTGACAACCCTCGGGCCCCAGTCGGGGGTAACACTGAAGCTTTCTTT. This gives the protein CASSDNPRAPVGGNTEAFF.

V is TRBV6-2 or TRBV6-3 and J is TRBJ1-2; D is undetermined. Trimming shortened V by 5 bases and J by 0 bases, and 13 bases separated the two germline ends. The CDR3 consists of 15 residues. Germline V CDR1 and CDR2: MNHEY, SVGEGT. The CDR3 loop is CASSDYSESNYGYTF. The DNA of the CDR3 is TGTGCCAGCAGTGACTACAGTGAATCTAACTATGGCTACACCTTC.

The chain links TRBV9 to TRBJ2-7, with 10 bases identical to TRBD1. This CDR3 comprises 16 residues. Trimming cost V 0 bases and J 3 bases; bases outside gene matches: 6. CDR1 is SGDLS, CDR2 YYNGEE, per germline. The CDR3 nucleotides read TGTGCCAGCAGCGTAGGAGCCGGGACAGGGGACTACGAGCAGTACTTC. It yields the protein CASSVGAGTGDYEQYF.

The V gene is TRBV4-1, the J gene TRBJ1-2, with D uncertain. Trimming cost V 2 bases and J 7 bases, with 17 bases left between them. CDR3 length: 15 amino acids. CDR1 and CDR2 from the germline V gene are MGHRA and YSYEKL. For the CDR3, the DNA is TGCGCCAGCAGCCAAACCCCGGGATCCTCCGGTGGCTACACCTTC. This gives the protein CASSQTPGSSGGYTF.

The rearrangement joins TRBV7-2 to TRBJ1-4; 7 nucleotides agree with TRBD1. From germline, CDR1 is SGHTA and CDR2 FQGNSA. The V segment lost 5 bases and the J segment 0 bases; nucleotides outside the gene matches: 6. This CDR3 has 16 amino acids. CDR3 bases: TGTGCCAGCAGCCCGCGGACAGGAGCAACTAATGAAAAACTGTTTTTT. Its translation: CASSPRTGATNEKLFF. The whole variable domain, filled in from reference TRBV7-2 and TRBJ1-4, reads GAGVSQSPSNKVTEKGKDVELRCDPISGHTALYWYRQSLGQGLEFLIYFQGNSAPDKSGLPSDRFSAERTGGSVSTLTIQRTQQEDSAVYLCASSPRTGATNEKLFFGSGTQLSVL.